This T cell receptor (beta chain) was identified during a study of T cell responses to AZD1222 COVID-19 vaccine. Study observations and caveats: Increased Spike-specific TCR breadth and depth were observed after two AZD1222 doses. Researchers report vaccine-associated CD4 TCRs spanning spike, with dominance at 160-218 and 743-854.

Note on this clone: The antigen is undetermined.

This CDR3 has 16 residues. Trimming left V 0 bases short and J 1 base short, with 10 bases between. From germline, CDR1 is SGHRS and CDR2 YFSETQ. Method: immunoSEQ multiplex PCR; TCRdb's copy keeps in-frame clones and lacks some. In the table there are approximately 180,000 clones, around 93% of which are singletons. The chain carries TRBV5-1 and TRBJ2-2; possibly TRBD1 for D (7 bases). This sequence was found in an adult who received the MenACWY meningococcal vaccine as a control. Specimen: peripheral blood, collected 28 days after the second dose of the MenACWY control vaccine. The CDR3 coding sequence is TGCGCCAGCAGCTTGGCGCAGGGGGGGAACACCGGGGAGCTGTTTTTT. It codes for CASSLAQGGNTGELFF.